This T cell receptor (beta chain) stems from a study of T cell responses to AZD1222 COVID-19 vaccine. TCRdb's table, derived via immunoSEQ multiplex PCR, lists solely in-frame clones and lacks some. Among 150,000 to 200,000 clones listed, around 93% were seen once. Notes on this clone: What it binds is unknown.

Study-level results: CD4 TCRs linked to vaccination spanned spike, dominating at 160-218 and 743-854. Repertoire samples came only from after the peak T cell response. Nearly half of spike-specific TCRs reportedly target variant regions that are unmutated in the B.1.351 and B.1.1.7 variants.

The sequenced sample was peripheral blood, obtained on day 0 of AZD1222 vaccination. The TCR was taken from an adult in good health.

The CDR3 nucleotides read TGTGCCAGCAGCCGAGGGACAGGCACCAACTATGGCTACACCTTC. Encoded protein: CASSRGTGTNYGYTF. The J gene is TRBJ1-2, the V gene TRBV11-2; 8 nucleotides match TRBD1. Germline assignment: CDR1 SGHAT and CDR2 FQNNGV. Trimming at V came to 5 bases and at J to 2 bases, leaving 7 bases not matched to a gene. The CDR3 covers 15 residues.